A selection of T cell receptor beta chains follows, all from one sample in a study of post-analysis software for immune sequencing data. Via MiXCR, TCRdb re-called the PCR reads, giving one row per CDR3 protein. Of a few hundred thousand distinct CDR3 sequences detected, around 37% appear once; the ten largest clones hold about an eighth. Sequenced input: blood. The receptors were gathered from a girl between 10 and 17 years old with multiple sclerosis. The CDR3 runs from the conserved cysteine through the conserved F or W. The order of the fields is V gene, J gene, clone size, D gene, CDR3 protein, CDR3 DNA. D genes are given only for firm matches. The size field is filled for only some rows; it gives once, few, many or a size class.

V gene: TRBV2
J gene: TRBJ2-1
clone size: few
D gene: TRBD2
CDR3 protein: CASSEGGGEQFF
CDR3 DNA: TGTGCCAGCAGTGAAGGGGGGGGTGAGCAGTTCTTC

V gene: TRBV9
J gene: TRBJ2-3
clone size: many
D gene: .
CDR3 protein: CASSPFGGDTQYF
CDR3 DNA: TGTGCCAGCAGTCCCTTTGGAGGGGATACGCAGTATTTT

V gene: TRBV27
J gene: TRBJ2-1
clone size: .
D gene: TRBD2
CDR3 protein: CATADGGAPNEQFF
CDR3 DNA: TGTGCCACCGCGGACGGGGGGGCCCCCAATGAGCAGTTCTTC

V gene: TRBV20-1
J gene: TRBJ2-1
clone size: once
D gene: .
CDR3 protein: CSGRGGGLSSYNEQFF
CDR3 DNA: TGCAGTGGGAGAGGCGGCGGGTTGAGCTCCTACAATGAGCAGTTCTTC

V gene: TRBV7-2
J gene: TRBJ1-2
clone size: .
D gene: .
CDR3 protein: CASSLGGDSANYGYTF
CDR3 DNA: TGTGCCAGCAGCTTGGGAGGGGACTCGGCTAACTATGGCTACACCTTC

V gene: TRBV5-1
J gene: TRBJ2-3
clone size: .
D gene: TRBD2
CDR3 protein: CASSLAGTSDTDTQYF
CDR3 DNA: TGCGCCAGCAGCTTGGCCGGGACTAGCGACACAGATACGCAGTATTTT

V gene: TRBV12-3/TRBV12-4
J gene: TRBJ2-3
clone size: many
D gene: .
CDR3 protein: CASSSRTSTDTQYF
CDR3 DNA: TGTGCCAGCAGCAGCAGGACCAGCACAGATACGCAGTATTTT

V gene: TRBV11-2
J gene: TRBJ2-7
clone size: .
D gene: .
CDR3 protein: CASSPLTSSYEQYF
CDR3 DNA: TGTGCCAGCAGCCCGCTTACGAGCTCCTACGAGCAGTACTTC

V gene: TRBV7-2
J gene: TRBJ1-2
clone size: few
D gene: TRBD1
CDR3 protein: CASSPRDRGFGGYTF
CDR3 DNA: TGTGCCAGCAGCCCGAGGGACAGGGGCTTTGGTGGCTACACCTTC

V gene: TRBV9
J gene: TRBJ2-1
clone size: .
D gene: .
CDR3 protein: CASTEGPGDNEQFF
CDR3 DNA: TGTGCCAGCACTGAGGGCCCCGGGGACAATGAGCAGTTCTTC

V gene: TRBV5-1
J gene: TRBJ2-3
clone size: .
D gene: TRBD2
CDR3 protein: CASSLGASGGADTQYF
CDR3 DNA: TGCGCCAGCAGCTTAGGAGCTAGCGGGGGGGCAGATACGCAGTATTTT

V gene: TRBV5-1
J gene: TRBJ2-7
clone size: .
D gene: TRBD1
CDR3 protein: CASSPRQGSGEQYF
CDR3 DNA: TGCGCCAGCAGCCCCAGACAGGGGTCAGGGGAGCAGTACTTC

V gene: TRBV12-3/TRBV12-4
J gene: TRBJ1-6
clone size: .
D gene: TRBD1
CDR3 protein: CASVGDRVLPLHF
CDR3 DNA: TGTGCCAGCGTCGGGGACAGGGTATTACCCCTCCACTTT

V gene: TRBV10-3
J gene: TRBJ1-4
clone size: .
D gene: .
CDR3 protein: CATQTAATNEKLFF
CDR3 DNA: TGTGCCACCCAGACAGCAGCAACTAATGAAAAACTGTTTTTT

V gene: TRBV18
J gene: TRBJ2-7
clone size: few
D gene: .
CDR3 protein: CASSEPGAPYEQYF
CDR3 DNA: TGTGCCAGCTCAGAACCGGGGGCCCCCTACGAGCAGTACTTC

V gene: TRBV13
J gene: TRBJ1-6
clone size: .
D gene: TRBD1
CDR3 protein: CASSRRGRGAYNSPLHF
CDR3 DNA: TGTGCCAGCAGCCGGAGGGGGCGGGGGGCCTATAATTCACCCCTCCACTTT

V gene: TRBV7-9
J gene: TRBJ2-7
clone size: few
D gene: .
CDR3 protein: CAISMRGGEQYF
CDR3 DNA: TGTGCCATATCGATGCGGGGTGGCGAGCAGTACTTC

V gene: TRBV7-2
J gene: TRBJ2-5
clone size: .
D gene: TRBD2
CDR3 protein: CASSYLLAGKETQYF
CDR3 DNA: TGTGCCAGCAGCTACCTACTAGCGGGGAAGGAGACCCAGTACTTC

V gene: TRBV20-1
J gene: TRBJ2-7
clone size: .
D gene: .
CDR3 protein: CSAIRDTGRLYEQYF
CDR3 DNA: TGCAGTGCTATCCGGGACACCGGGCGTCTGTACGAGCAGTACTTC

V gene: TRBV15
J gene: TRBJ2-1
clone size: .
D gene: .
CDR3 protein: CATSGRGKEGSYNEQFF
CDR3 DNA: TGTGCCACCAGCGGCCGTGGAAAAGAAGGTTCCTACAATGAGCAGTTCTTC

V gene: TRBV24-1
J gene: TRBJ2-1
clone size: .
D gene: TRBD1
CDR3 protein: CATSDLRQGNEQFF
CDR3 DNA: TGTGCCACCAGTGATTTGCGACAGGGGAACGAGCAGTTCTTC

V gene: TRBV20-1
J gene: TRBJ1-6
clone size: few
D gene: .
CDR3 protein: CSAIGGGDSPLHF
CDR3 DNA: TGCAGTGCTATCGGGGGAGGAGATTCACCCCTCCACTTT

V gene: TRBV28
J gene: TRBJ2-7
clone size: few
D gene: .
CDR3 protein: CASSPLDSYEQYF
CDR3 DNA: TGTGCCAGCAGTCCCCTGGACAGCTACGAGCAGTACTTC

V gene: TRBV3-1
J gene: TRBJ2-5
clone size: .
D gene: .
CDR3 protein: CASSQDPLPRPGETQYF
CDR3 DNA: TGTGCCAGCAGCCAAGATCCGCTCCCCAGGCCCGGGGAGACCCAGTACTTC

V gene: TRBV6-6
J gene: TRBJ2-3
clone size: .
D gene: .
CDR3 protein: CAGSYGRTDTQYF
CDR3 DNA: TGTGCCGGCAGTTATGGCCGCACAGATACGCAGTATTTT

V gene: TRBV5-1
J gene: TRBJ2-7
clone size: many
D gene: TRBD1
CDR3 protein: CASKRQGAYEQYF
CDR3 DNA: TGCGCCAGCAAGAGGCAGGGGGCCTACGAGCAGTACTTC

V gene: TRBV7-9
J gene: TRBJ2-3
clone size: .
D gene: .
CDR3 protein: CASSLDGVADTQYF
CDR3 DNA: TGTGCCAGCAGCTTAGATGGGGTCGCGGATACGCAGTATTTT

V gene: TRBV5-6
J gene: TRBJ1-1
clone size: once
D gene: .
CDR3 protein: CVSSLQERAFF
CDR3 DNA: TGTGTCAGCAGCTTACAGGAACGGGCTTTCTTT

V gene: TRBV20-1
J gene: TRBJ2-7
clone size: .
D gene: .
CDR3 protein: CSAPKTGLSYEQYF
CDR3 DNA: TGCAGTGCGCCCAAGACAGGTCTTTCTTACGAGCAGTACTTC

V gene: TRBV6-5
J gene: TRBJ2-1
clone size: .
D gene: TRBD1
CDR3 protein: CASSPAGTGYNEQFF
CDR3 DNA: TGTGCCAGCAGCCCAGCCGGGACAGGGTACAATGAGCAGTTCTTC

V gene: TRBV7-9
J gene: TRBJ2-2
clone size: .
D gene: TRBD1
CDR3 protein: CASSVRQGSAGELFF
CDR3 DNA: TGTGCCAGCAGCGTGCGACAGGGATCGGCCGGGGAGCTGTTTTTT

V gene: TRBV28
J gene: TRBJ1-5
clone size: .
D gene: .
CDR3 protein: CASSRGTTYSNQPQHF
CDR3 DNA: TGTGCCAGCAGCCGTGGGACAACGTATAGCAATCAGCCCCAGCATTTT

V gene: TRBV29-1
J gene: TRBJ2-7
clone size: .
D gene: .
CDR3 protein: CSVGGAYEQYF
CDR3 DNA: TGCAGCGTTGGAGGGGCGTACGAGCAGTACTTC

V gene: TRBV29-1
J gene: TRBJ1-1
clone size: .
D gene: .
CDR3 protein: CSGLMSTEAFF
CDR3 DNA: TGCAGCGGCTTAATGAGCACTGAAGCTTTCTTT

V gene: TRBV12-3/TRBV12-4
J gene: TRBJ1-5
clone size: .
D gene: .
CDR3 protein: CASSLVENQPQHF
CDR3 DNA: TGTGCCAGCAGTTTGGTGGAGAATCAGCCCCAGCATTTT

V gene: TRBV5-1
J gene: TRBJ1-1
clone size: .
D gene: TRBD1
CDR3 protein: CASRQTGGIAEAFF
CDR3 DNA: TGCGCCAGCAGACAGACAGGGGGCATCGCTGAAGCTTTCTTT

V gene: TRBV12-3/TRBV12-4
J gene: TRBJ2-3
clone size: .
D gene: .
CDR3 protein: CASSRTSIASTDTQYF
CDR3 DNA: TGTGCCAGCAGCCGAACTAGCATCGCTAGCACAGATACGCAGTATTTT

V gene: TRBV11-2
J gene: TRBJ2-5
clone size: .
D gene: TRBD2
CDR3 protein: CASSLEGTSGETQYF
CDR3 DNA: TGTGCCAGCAGCTTAGAGGGGACTAGCGGAGAGACCCAGTACTTC

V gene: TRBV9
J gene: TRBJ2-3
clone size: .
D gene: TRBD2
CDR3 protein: CASSVAGGGAVDTQYF
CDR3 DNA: TGTGCCAGCAGCGTAGCTGGCGGGGGGGCCGTAGATACGCAGTATTTT

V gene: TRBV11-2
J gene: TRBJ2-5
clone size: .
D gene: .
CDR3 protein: CASSLGWTATKETQYF
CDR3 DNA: TGTGCCAGCAGCTTAGGTTGGACGGCAACCAAAGAGACCCAGTACTTC

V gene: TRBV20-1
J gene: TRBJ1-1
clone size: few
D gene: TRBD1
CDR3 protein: CSAGDRVGTEAFF
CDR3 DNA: TGCAGTGCAGGGGACAGGGTTGGCACTGAAGCTTTCTTT

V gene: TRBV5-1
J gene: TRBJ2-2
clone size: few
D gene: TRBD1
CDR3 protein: CASRPDRGQGWVNTGELFF
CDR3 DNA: TGCGCCAGCAGGCCGGACCGCGGACAGGGATGGGTGAACACCGGGGAGCTGTTTTTT

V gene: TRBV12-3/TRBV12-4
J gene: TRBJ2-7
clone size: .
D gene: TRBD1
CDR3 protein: CASSWDSSGYEQYF
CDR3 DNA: TGTGCCAGCAGCTGGGACAGTAGTGGCTACGAGCAGTACTTC

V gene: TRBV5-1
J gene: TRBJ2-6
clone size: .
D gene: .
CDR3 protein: CASSLANTGANVLTF
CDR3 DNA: TGCGCCAGCAGCTTGGCCAACACTGGGGCCAACGTCCTGACTTTC

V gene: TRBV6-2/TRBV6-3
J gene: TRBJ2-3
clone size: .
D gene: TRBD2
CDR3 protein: CASSTGLAGNLWVPDTQYF
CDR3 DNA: TGTGCCAGCAGTACCGGACTAGCGGGGAACTTATGGGTACCAGATACGCAGTATTTT

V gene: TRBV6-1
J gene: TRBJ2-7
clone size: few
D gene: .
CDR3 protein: CAICEGFSSYEQYF
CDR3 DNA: TGTGCCATTTGTGAGGGCTTCAGCTCCTACGAGCAGTACTTC

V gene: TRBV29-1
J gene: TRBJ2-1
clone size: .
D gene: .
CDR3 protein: CSTDASSYNEQFF
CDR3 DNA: TGCAGCACGGACGCGAGCTCCTACAATGAGCAGTTCTTC

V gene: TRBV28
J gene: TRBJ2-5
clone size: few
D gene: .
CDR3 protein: CASSPRGSVVETQYF
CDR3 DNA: TGTGCCAGCAGTCCCAGGGGCTCGGTGGTGGAGACCCAGTACTTC

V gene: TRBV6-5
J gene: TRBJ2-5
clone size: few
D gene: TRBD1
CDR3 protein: CASSRGQGGGETQYF
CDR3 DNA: TGTGCCAGCAGTCGGGGACAGGGAGGGGGAGAGACCCAGTACTTC